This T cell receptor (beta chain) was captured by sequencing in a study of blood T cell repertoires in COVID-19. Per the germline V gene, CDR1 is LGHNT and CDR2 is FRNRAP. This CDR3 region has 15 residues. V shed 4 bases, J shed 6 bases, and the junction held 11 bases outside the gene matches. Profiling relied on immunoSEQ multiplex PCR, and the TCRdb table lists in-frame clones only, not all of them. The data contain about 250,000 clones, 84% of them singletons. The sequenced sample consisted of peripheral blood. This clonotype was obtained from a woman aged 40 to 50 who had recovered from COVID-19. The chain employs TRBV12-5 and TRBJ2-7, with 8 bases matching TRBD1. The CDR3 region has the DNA TGTGCTAGTGGTTACCACCCCACGGACAGGGCCGAGCAGTACTTC. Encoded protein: CASGYHPTDRAEQYF.